The 25 T cell receptor beta chains presented below share a single source sample, sequenced in a study of monozygotic twins with inflammatory bowel disease. TCRdb reworked the 5' RACE reads into one entry per CDR3 protein, no DNA. The sample includes about 140,000 distinct CDR3 sequences. Sequencing was performed on blood. The receptors here all came from a human donor with ulcerative colitis or Crohn's disease, or a healthy co-twin of an affected twin (not recorded which).

The CDR3 protein is CASIFQAGGMETQYF. The J gene is TRBJ2-5, the V gene TRBV7-7; as DNA is missing, the TRBD2 call by TCRdb cannot be tested. This CDR3 contains 15 residues. Germline CDR1 SSHAT, CDR2 FNYEAQ (reference sequence).

V gene TRBV29-1 combines with J gene TRBJ2-5; without DNA, the TCRdb call of TRBD1 cannot be checked. This CDR3 region has 15 residues. From germline, CDR1 is SQVTM and CDR2 ANQGSEA. The CDR3 reads CSVDVSGGNAGTQYF.

The rearrangement uses TRBV24-1 and TRBJ1-2; no DNA is available, so the TRBD1 call from TCRdb remains unchecked. The length of the CDR3 is 14 residues. The germline V gene encodes CDR1 KGHDR and CDR2 SFDVKD. CDR3: CATSDSDRNYGYTF.

This sequence joins TRBV2 and TRBJ1-6; TCRdb gives TRBD1 as the D gene, but with no DNA this cannot be confirmed. The CDR3 spans 14 residues. In germline, CDR1 is SNHLY, CDR2 FYNNEI. The CDR3: CASSMTGSNSPLHF.

The chain is built from TRBV6-1 and TRBJ1-1. Germline CDR1 and CDR2: MNHNS and SASEGT. The CDR3 spans 13 residues. CDR3 amino acids: CAADRRGFTEAFF.

The CDR3 loop is CSVAAFGDEQFF. This chain links TRBV29-1 with TRBJ2-1. Germline loops: CDR1 SQVTM, CDR2 ANQGSEA. The length of the CDR3 is 12 residues.

This sequence joins TRBV6-2 or TRBV6-3 and TRBJ2-2; TCRdb reports TRBD2, a call that lacks DNA to check it against. The CDR3 is 18 residues long. The V gene's germline CDR1 is MNHEY and CDR2 SVGEGT. The CDR3 region is CASSPTSGSPSWTGELFF.

J is TRBJ2-2 and V is TRBV11-2. There are 15 residues in the CDR3. Germline-derived CDR1 and CDR2 are SGHAT and FQNNGV. CDR3 residues: CASSLYGGSTGELFF. Full variable domain (outside the CDR3, taken from reference TRBV11-2 and TRBJ2-2): EAGVAQSPRYKIIEKRQSVAFWCNPISGHATLYWYQQILGQGPKLLIQFQNNGVVDDSQLPKDRFSAERLKGVDSTLKIQPAKLEDSAVYLCASSLYGGSTGELFFGEGSRLTVL.

The chain couples TRBV28 to TRBJ1-1. Germline V gene lookup returns CDR1 MDHEN and CDR2 SYDVKM. This CDR3 region has 15 residues. CDR3 sequence: CASSLYGGANTEAFF.

V is TRBV25-1 and J is TRBJ2-1; TCRdb's D gene call, TRBD2, goes unchecked for lack of DNA. The length of the CDR3 is 14 residues. CDR1 is MGHDK and CDR2 is SYGVNS in the germline V gene. This CDR3 is CASRGAGGPGEQFF. Supplemented by reference TRBV25-1 and TRBJ2-1, the full variable domain reads EADIYQTPRYLVIGTGKKITLECSQTMGHDKMYWYQQDPGMELHLIHYSYGVNSTEKGDLSSESTVSRIRTEHFPLTLESARPSHTSQYLCASRGAGGPGEQFFGPGTRLTVL.

The chain uses TRBV20-1 and TRBJ2-7; absent DNA, TCRdb's TRBD1 call cannot be checked. The CDR3 has 11 amino acids. Germline loops: CDR1 DFQATT, CDR2 SNEGSKA (reference sequence). The CDR3 here is CSAGTGDEQYF.

V is TRBV5-1 and J is TRBJ1-2; checking the TCRdb D call of TRBD1 is not possible without DNA. The CDR3 consists of 14 residues. Germline values: CDR1 SGHRS, CDR2 YFSETQ. The CDR3: CASSTGQGNYGYTF. The full variable domain, its missing parts supplied by reference TRBV5-1 and TRBJ1-2, is KAGVTQTPRYLIKTRGQQVTLSCSPISGHRSVSWYQQTPGQGLQFLFEYFSETQRNKGNFPGRFSGRQFSNSRSEMNVSTLELGDSALYLCASSTGQGNYGYTFGSGTRLTVV.

The chain recombines TRBV30 with TRBJ2-1; the TCRdb D gene call, TRBD1, has no DNA to confirm it. This CDR3 spans 15 amino acids. Germline-derived CDR1 and CDR2 are GTSNPN and SVGIG (reference sequence). CDR3 amino acids: CAWSPPLSRYNEQFF.

The chain carries TRBV7-2 and TRBJ1-2. In germline, CDR1 is SGHTA, CDR2 FQGNSA. This CDR3 region has 12 residues. The CDR3 spells CASSVGGGSHTF.

This rearrangement joins TRBV12-3 or TRBV12-4 to TRBJ1-5. CDR3 length: 13 residues. The CDR3 spells CASSLNGNQPQHF.

The CDR3 region is CASSDGFGQPQHF. The gene calls are TRBV2 and TRBJ1-5. The CDR3 is 13 residues long. Germline CDR1 SNHLY, CDR2 FYNNEI.

The CDR3 protein is CASSWGQVATQYF. This chain links TRBV5-4 with TRBJ2-3; the TCRdb call, TRBD1, lacks DNA for checking. Looked up from germline, CDR1 is SGHNT and CDR2 is YYREEE (reference sequence). The CDR3 runs to 13 residues.

The chain has TRBV7-9 and TRBJ2-1. Germline V CDR1 and CDR2: SEHNR, FQNEAQ (reference sequence). CDR3 length: 12 amino acids. CDR3 sequence reads: CASSLSEGEQFF. Using reference TRBV7-9 and TRBJ2-1 for the parts outside the CDR3, the full variable domain is DTGVSQNPRHKITKRGQNVTFRCDPISEHNRLYWYRQTLGQGPEFLTYFQNEAQLEKSRLLSDRFSAERPKGSFSTLEIQRTEQGDSAMYLCASSLSEGEQFFGPGTRLTVL.

The CDR3 reads CASSFGGKDQPQHF. This chain links TRBV5-1 with TRBJ1-5; without DNA, the TCRdb call of TRBD1 cannot be checked. Germline values: CDR1 SGHRS, CDR2 YFSETQ. This CDR3 is built from 14 residues.

This rearrangement joins TRBV19 to TRBJ1-5; checking the TCRdb D call of TRBD1 is not possible without DNA. The CDR3 is made up of 15 amino acids. CDR1 and CDR2 (germline): LNHDA, SQIVND (reference sequence). The CDR3 protein is CASSLDRGRNQPQHF.

The chain has TRBV29-1 and TRBJ1-2. This CDR3 region has 13 residues. Germline loops: CDR1 SQVTM, CDR2 ANQGSEA. The CDR3 reads CSVSQAGDYGYTF. Based on the CDR3 plus reference TRBV29-1 and TRBJ1-2, the full variable domain is SAVISQKPSRDICQRGTSLTIQCQVDSQVTMMFWYRQQPGQSLTLIATANQGSEATYESGFVIDKFPISRPNLTFSTLTVSNMSPEDSSIYLCSVSQAGDYGYTFGSGTRLTVV.

V and J are TRBV5-4 and TRBJ1-4. The CDR3 has 14 amino acids. The germline V gene has CDR1 SGHNT and CDR2 YYREEE (reference sequence). CDR3 sequence: CASSLGRLSEKLFF.

The chain is built from TRBV27 and TRBJ2-2; lacking DNA, the TRBD1 call made by TCRdb goes unchecked. CDR3 length: 16 amino acids. CDR1 is MNHEY and CDR2 is SMNVEV in the germline V gene (reference sequence). CDR3 region: CASSRAGTGGAGELFF.

The V and J genes are TRBV20-1 and TRBJ2-1; TCRdb's assignment of TRBD1 cannot be checked, as there is no DNA. Germline V CDR1 and CDR2: DFQATT, SNEGSKA (reference sequence). This CDR3 spans 13 amino acids. CDR3 region: CSARIRTGGKQFF.

This chain connects TRBV7-3 to TRBJ2-4; the D call from TCRdb, TRBD1, cannot be confirmed without DNA. CDR1 and CDR2 (germline): SGHTA, FQGTGA. This CDR3 contains 13 residues. The CDR3 sequence: CASSPPGFNIQYF.